These 17 T cell receptor beta chains were all obtained from the same sample, sequenced in a study of T cells in Graves' hyperthyroidism and ophthalmopathy. Amplification targeted TCR beta CDR3 regions from RNA transcripts. First-round RT-PCR of the TCR CDR3 relied on the HTBI primer set. TCRdb independently ran MiXCR on the multiplex PCR reads; one entry per CDR3 protein. Here the sample spans some 510,000 distinct CDR3 sequences, less than 25% being singletons. Material for sequencing was blood. The receptors shown here come from a young man with Graves' hyperthyroidism.

This clonotype has a count of ten or more. The chain links TRBV7-9 to TRBJ1-1; D uncertain. Germline lookup yields CDR1 SEHNR and CDR2 FQNEAQ (reference sequence). This CDR3 region has 12 residues. Trimming took 6 bases from V and 8 from J, leaving 13 bases between them. CDR3 DNA: TGTGCCAGCAGTCCCCGGGTTTTCGAAGCTTTCTTT. Translating it yields CASSPRVFEAFF.

There are many counts of this clonotype. The rearrangement uses TRBV27 and TRBJ2-4; possibly TRBD1 for D (6 bases). The V end lost 5 bases, the J end lost 6 bases, and 17 bases lay between the germline ends. The CDR3 is made up of 15 amino acids. The germline V gene has CDR1 MNHEY and CDR2 SMNVEV (reference sequence). The CDR3 protein is CASSPSTGGGNIQYF. CDR3 coding DNA: TGTGCCAGCAGTCCATCGACAGGAGGAGGAAACATTCAGTACTTC.

As to this clonotype: The missing conserved phenylalanine or tryptophan at the end of this CDR3 makes a read error likely. It is unclear where the CDR3 begins or ends on the DNA, so no DNA is shown, and the CDR3 is as TCRdb lists it. V and J are TRBV27 and TRBJ1-2. Germline V gives CDR1 MNHEY, CDR2 SMNVEV (reference sequence). Counting both end residues, the CDR3 totals 12 amino acids. CDR3 in amino acids: CASSLKGYGYTC.

This clonotype showed up many times. The chain joins TRBV6-5 to TRBJ1-5; D ambiguous. Per germline, CDR1 MNHEY and CDR2 SVGAGI. Deletions cut 0 bases from V and 0 bases from J, with 9 bases between. This CDR3 contains 16 residues. The CDR3 here is CASSYSPQPSNQPQHF. CDR3 nucleotides: TGTGCCAGCAGTTACTCCCCACAGCCTAGCAATCAGCCCCAGCATTTT.

Ten or more counts support this clonotype. The V and J genes are TRBV2 and TRBJ2-2; no clear D. CDR3 size: 12 residues. V was trimmed by 6 bases and J by 7 bases, leaving 9 bases between them. Looked up from germline, CDR1 is SNHLY and CDR2 is FYNNEI. The CDR3 sequence: CASRALSGELFF. In DNA, the CDR3 is TGTGCCAGCAGGGCGCTGAGCGGGGAGCTGTTTTTT.

This clonotype was recorded at least ten times. The CDR3 here is CASSFWDGPGNTIYF. In DNA, the CDR3 is TGTGCCAGCAGCTTTTGGGACGGACCTGGAAACACCATATATTTT. The chain joins TRBV11-2 to TRBJ1-3, with D maybe TRBD1 (5 bases). Germline V gene lookup returns CDR1 SGHAT and CDR2 FQNNGV. V shed 3 bases and J shed 2 bases, with 11 bases lying between them. CDR3 length: 15 residues. Supplemented by reference TRBV11-2 and TRBJ1-3, the full variable domain reads EAGVAQSPRYKIIEKRQSVAFWCNPISGHATLYWYQQILGQGPKLLIQFQNNGVVDDSQLPKDRFSAERLKGVDSTLKIQPAKLEDSAVYLCASSFWDGPGNTIYFGEGSWLTVV.

In its sample, this clonotype was seen many times. The genes are TRBV12-3 or TRBV12-4 and TRBJ1-5; 7 bases align to TRBD1. CDR3 size: 15 residues. V was clipped by 3 bases and J by 2 bases; unmatched bases: 4. The CDR3, as DNA: TGTGCCAGCAGTTTGGGAGGACAGGGCAATCAGCCCCAGCATTTT. Its translation: CASSLGGQGNQPQHF.

The chain combines TRBV6-2 or TRBV6-3 with TRBJ2-7; D might be TRBD1 (6 bases). The germline gives CDR1 MNHEY, CDR2 SVGEGT. Trimming pared 8 bases from V and 3 bases from J, leaving 26 bases between. CDR3 length: 17 residues. CDR3 sequence: CASPQHPGTNNLYEQYF. DNA of the CDR3: TGTGCCAGCCCTCAGCACCCCGGGACAAACAACCTCTACGAGCAGTACTTC.

At least ten counts were recorded for this clonotype. This rearrangement joins TRBV24-1 to TRBJ1-2; possible D gene TRBD1, 5 bases. Germline lookup yields CDR1 KGHDR and CDR2 SFDVKD. The CDR3 extends over 16 amino acids. V lost 2 bases and J 8 bases, leaving 20 bases between the germline ends. The CDR3 sequence: CATSDYTRGPREGYTF. For the CDR3, the DNA is TGTGCCACCAGTGATTACACCCGGGGCCCGAGGGAGGGCTACACCTTC.

This clonotype was detected many times. CDR3 nucleotide sequence: TGTGCCAGCATCTCCCAGTCCCAAAACATTCAGTACTTC. This encodes CASISQSQNIQYF. The chain uses TRBV6-1 and TRBJ2-4; D ambiguous. CDR3 length equals 13 residues. The V end lost 7 bases, the J end lost 5 bases, and 12 bases lay between the germline ends. Per the germline V gene, CDR1 is MNHNS and CDR2 is SASEGT.

In its sample, this clonotype was seen many times. This chain connects TRBV11-2 to TRBJ1-1; D call uncertain. There are 13 residues in the CDR3. Trimming shortened V by 1 base and J by 3 bases, and 6 bases separated the two germline ends. Germline V gene sequence: CDR1 SGHAT, CDR2 FQNNGV. CDR3 nucleotides: TGTGCCAGCAGCTTAGGGAGGGACACTGAAGCTTTCTTT. Translating gives CASSLGRDTEAFF.

In this sample, this clonotype turned up a few times. J is TRBJ1-2 and V is TRBV4-2, with D perhaps matching TRBD1 (5 bases). This CDR3 region has 15 residues. V was clipped by 5 bases and J by 7 bases, with 20 bases between them. Germline-derived CDR1 and CDR2 are LGHNA and YNFKEQ. The CDR3 bases are TGTGCCAGCAGCACCGACAGCTCCGGGGGAAGTGGCTACACCTTC. This gives the protein CASSTDSSGGSGYTF.

This chain uses TRBV20-1 with TRBJ1-5, with D perhaps matching TRBD1 (5 bases). The CDR3 spans 13 residues. In germline, CDR1 is DFQATT, CDR2 SNEGSKA (reference sequence). V lost 3 bases, J lost 7 bases, and 13 bases lay in between. CDR3 nucleotide sequence: TGCAGTGCTAGCAGGGCTCTTGGACAGCCCCAGCATTTT. It translates to CSASRALGQPQHF.

This clonotype has at least ten counts. The chain has TRBV28 and TRBJ2-7, with 7 bases aligning to TRBD1. Germline V gene sequence: CDR1 MDHEN, CDR2 SYDVKM. The CDR3 sequence is 14 residues long. V lost 3 bases to trimming and J lost 2 bases; unmatched junction nucleotides: 4. CDR3 DNA sequence: TGTGCCAGCAGTTTGGGACAGCCCACCTACGAGCAGTACTTC. This codes for CASSLGQPTYEQYF.

The table lists this clonotype with many counts. V usage is TRBV2 and J usage is TRBJ1-1; D unclear. CDR3 length: 13 residues. V gave up 7 bases and J gave up 4 bases, with 13 bases separating them. Germline assignment: CDR1 SNHLY and CDR2 FYNNEI. The CDR3 is CASTYVGVTEAFF. The CDR3 DNA sequence: TGTGCCAGCACCTACGTTGGGGTCACTGAAGCTTTCTTT.

This clonotype was observed many times. The gene calls are TRBV28 and TRBJ1-5; D remains ambiguous. Germline loops: CDR1 MDHEN, CDR2 SYDVKM. V lost 5 bases and J 6 bases, leaving 17 bases between the germline ends. The CDR3 has 15 residues. CDR3 in DNA: TGTGCCAGCAGTAATACGGGGTCGGAAGTTCAGCCCCAGCATTTT. As protein: CASSNTGSEVQPQHF. Full variable domain (remainder filled in from reference TRBV28 and TRBJ1-5): DVKVTQSSRYLVKRTGEKVFLECVQDMDHENMFWYRQDPGLGLRLIYFSYDVKMKEKGDIPEGYSVSREKKERFSLILESASTNQTSMYLCASSNTGSEVQPQHFGDGTRLSIL.

This clonotype was seen at least ten times. The rearrangement uses TRBV28 and TRBJ2-2; TRBD1 aligns across 12 bases. After removal of 7 bases from V and 2 bases from J, the junction contained 5 bases not matched to a gene. Germline assignment: CDR1 MDHEN and CDR2 SYDVKM. There are 16 residues in the CDR3. The CDR3 is CASTWDRGHNTGELFF. The CDR3 region has the DNA TGTGCCAGCACCTGGGACAGGGGGCATAACACCGGGGAGCTGTTTTTT.